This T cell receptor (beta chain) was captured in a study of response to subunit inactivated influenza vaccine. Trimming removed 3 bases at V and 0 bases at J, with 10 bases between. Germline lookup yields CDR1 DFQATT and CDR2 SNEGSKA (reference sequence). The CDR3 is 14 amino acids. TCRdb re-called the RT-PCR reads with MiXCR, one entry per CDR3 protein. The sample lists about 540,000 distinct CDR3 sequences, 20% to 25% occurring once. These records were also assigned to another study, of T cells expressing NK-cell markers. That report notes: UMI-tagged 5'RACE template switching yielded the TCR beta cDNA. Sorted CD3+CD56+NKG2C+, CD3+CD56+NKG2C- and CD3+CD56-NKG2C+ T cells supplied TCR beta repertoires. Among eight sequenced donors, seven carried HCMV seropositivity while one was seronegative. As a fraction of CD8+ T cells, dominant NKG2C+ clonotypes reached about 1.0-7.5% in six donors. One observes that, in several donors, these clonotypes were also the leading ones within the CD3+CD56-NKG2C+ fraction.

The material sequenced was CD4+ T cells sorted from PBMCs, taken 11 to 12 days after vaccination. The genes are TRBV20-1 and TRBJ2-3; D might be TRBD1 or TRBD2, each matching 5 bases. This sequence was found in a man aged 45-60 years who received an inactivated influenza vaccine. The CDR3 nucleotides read TGCAGTGCTAGCGGGGCTTCTAGCACAGATACGCAGTATTTT. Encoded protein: CSASGASSTDTQYF.